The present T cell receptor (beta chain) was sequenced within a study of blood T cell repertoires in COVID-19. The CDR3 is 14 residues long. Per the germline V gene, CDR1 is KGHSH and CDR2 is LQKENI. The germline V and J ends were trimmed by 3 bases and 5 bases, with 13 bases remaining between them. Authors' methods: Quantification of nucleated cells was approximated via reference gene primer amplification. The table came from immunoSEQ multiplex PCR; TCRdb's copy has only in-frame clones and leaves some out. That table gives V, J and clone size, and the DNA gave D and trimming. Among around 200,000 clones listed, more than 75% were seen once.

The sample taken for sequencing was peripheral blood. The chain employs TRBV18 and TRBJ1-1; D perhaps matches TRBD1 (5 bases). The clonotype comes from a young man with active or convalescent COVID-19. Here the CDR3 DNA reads TGTGCCAGCTCACCCCAGGGTCACGGGACTGAAGCTTTCTTT. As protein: CASSPQGHGTEAFF.